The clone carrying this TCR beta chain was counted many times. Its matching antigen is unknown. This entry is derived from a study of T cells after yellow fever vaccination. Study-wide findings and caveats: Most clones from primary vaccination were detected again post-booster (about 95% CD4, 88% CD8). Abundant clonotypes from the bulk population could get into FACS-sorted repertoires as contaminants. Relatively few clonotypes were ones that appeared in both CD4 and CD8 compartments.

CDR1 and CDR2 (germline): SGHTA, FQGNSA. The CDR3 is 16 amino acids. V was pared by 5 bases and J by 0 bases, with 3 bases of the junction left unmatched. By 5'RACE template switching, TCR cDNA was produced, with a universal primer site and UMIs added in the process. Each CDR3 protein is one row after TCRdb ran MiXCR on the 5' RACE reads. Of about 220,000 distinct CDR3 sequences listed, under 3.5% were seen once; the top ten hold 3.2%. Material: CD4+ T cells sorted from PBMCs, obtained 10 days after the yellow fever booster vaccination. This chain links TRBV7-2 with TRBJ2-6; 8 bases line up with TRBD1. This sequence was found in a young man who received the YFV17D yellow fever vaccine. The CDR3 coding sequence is TGTGCCAGCAGCCCAACAGGGGGCTCTGGGGCCAACGTCCTGACTTTC. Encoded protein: CASSPTGGSGANVLTF.